The rows below give T cell receptor beta chains drawn from one sample of a study of CD8 T cells in ankylosing spondylitis. TCRdb called the 5' RACE reads again in MiXCR, with one record for every CDR3 protein. The table has 700,000 to 850,000 distinct CDR3 sequences, roughly 12% seen once; the top ten hold 0.51%. Sequenced sample: blood, either unsorted or a sorted T cell fraction (not recorded which). These receptors were collected from a male donor with ankylosing spondylitis. The CDR3 runs from the conserved cysteine through the conserved F or W. The order of the fields is D gene, V gene, clone size, J gene, CDR3 length, CDR3 DNA, CDR3 protein. The D gene is left open where the match is weak. Part of the rows lack a size; the others show once, few, many or a class for expanded clones.

d_call: TRBD1
v_call: TRBV20-1
clone_size: few
j_call: TRBJ1-6
cdr3_length: 14
cdr3_nt: TGCAGTGCCTTACTGGGACAGTATAATTCACCCCTCCACTTT
cdr3_aa: CSALLGQYNSPLHF

d_call: TRBD2
v_call: TRBV11-3
clone_size: few
j_call: TRBJ2-7
cdr3_length: 15
cdr3_nt: TGTGCCAGCAGCTCGCTAGCGGCGACGCCCTACGAGCAGTACTTC
cdr3_aa: CASSSLAATPYEQYF

d_call: TRBD1
v_call: TRBV6-1
clone_size: NA
j_call: TRBJ2-1
cdr3_length: 15
cdr3_nt: TGTGCCAGCAGTGAACGGGACAGGGGGCTATTGGGGAAGTTCTTC
cdr3_aa: CASSERDRGLLGKFF

d_call: TRBD1
v_call: TRBV15
clone_size: NA
j_call: TRBJ2-5
cdr3_length: 13
cdr3_nt: TGTGCCACCAGCAGGGGACAGGGGGGAACCCAGTACTTC
cdr3_aa: CATSRGQGGTQYF

d_call: NA
v_call: TRBV24-1
clone_size: NA
j_call: TRBJ2-1
cdr3_length: 16
cdr3_nt: TGTGCCACCAGTGATTTGCCAGGGGAGCTTTACAATGAGCAGTTCTTC
cdr3_aa: CATSDLPGELYNEQFF

d_call: TRBD2
v_call: TRBV12-3/TRBV12-4
clone_size: NA
j_call: TRBJ2-1
cdr3_length: 18
cdr3_nt: TGTGCCAGCAGCCTCGGACTAGCGGGCTCCTACTCCTACAATGAGCAGTTCTTC
cdr3_aa: CASSLGLAGSYSYNEQFF

d_call: TRBD1
v_call: TRBV6-5
clone_size: NA
j_call: TRBJ1-1
cdr3_length: 16
cdr3_nt: TGTGCCAGCAGTTCCCGATCAGGGACAGGGGGTACTGAAGCTTTCTTT
cdr3_aa: CASSSRSGTGGTEAFF

d_call: TRBD2
v_call: TRBV19
clone_size: few
j_call: TRBJ2-3
cdr3_length: 16
cdr3_nt: TGTGCCAGTAGCGGGGGGACTCTCCTATACACAGATACGCAGTATTTT
cdr3_aa: CASSGGTLLYTDTQYF

d_call: NA
v_call: TRBV20-1
clone_size: few
j_call: TRBJ2-5
cdr3_length: 14
cdr3_nt: TGCAGTGCTAGAGCACAGCCTTCCCAAGAGACCCAGTACTTC
cdr3_aa: CSARAQPSQETQYF

d_call: TRBD2
v_call: TRBV11-2
clone_size: few
j_call: TRBJ2-1
cdr3_length: 16
cdr3_nt: TGTGCCAGCAGCTTATCCGCGGGAGGGGTCTACAATGAGCAGTTCTTC
cdr3_aa: CASSLSAGGVYNEQFF

d_call: NA
v_call: TRBV20-1
clone_size: NA
j_call: TRBJ1-1
cdr3_length: 13
cdr3_nt: TGCAGCCCAAGGGAGAGGGTACGTACTGAAGCTTTCTTT
cdr3_aa: CSPRERVRTEAFF

d_call: NA
v_call: TRBV5-1
clone_size: many
j_call: TRBJ1-2
cdr3_length: 14
cdr3_nt: TGCGCCAGCAGCCCCTTACAGGGCGGCTACGGCTACACCTTC
cdr3_aa: CASSPLQGGYGYTF

d_call: NA
v_call: TRBV10-3
clone_size: few
j_call: TRBJ2-5
cdr3_length: 11
cdr3_nt: TGTGCCATCAGGACGGGAGAGACCCAGTACTTC
cdr3_aa: CAIRTGETQYF

d_call: TRBD1
v_call: TRBV20-1
clone_size: few
j_call: TRBJ1-3
cdr3_length: 15
cdr3_nt: TGCAGTGCTAGAGTTCACAGGGGGGAAGGAAACACCATATATTTT
cdr3_aa: CSARVHRGEGNTIYF

d_call: NA
v_call: TRBV5-4
clone_size: NA
j_call: TRBJ2-1
cdr3_length: 13
cdr3_nt: TGTGCCAGCAACCCAGACTCGTACAATGAGCAGTTCTTC
cdr3_aa: CASNPDSYNEQFF

d_call: NA
v_call: TRBV7-2
clone_size: many
j_call: TRBJ2-7
cdr3_length: 14
cdr3_nt: TGTGCCAGCAGCTTTGGTGGGTTCGTGTGGGAGCAGTACTTC
cdr3_aa: CASSFGGFVWEQYF

d_call: NA
v_call: TRBV6-1
clone_size: NA
j_call: TRBJ1-6
cdr3_length: 15
cdr3_nt: TGTGCCAGCAGTCCTTTAGTAGAATATGATTCACCCCTCCACTTT
cdr3_aa: CASSPLVEYDSPLHF

d_call: NA
v_call: TRBV14
clone_size: NA
j_call: TRBJ1-5
cdr3_length: 14
cdr3_nt: TGTGCCAGCAGCCAAGGCGGACCGCTCGAGCGCCAGCATTTT
cdr3_aa: CASSQGGPLERQHF

d_call: NA
v_call: TRBV20-1
clone_size: many
j_call: TRBJ2-1
cdr3_length: 15
cdr3_nt: TGCAGTGCTAGAGATTTCGCCAGCTCCTACAATGAGCAGTTCTTC
cdr3_aa: CSARDFASSYNEQFF

d_call: TRBD1
v_call: TRBV6-1
clone_size: few
j_call: TRBJ1-5
cdr3_length: 14
cdr3_nt: TGTGCCAGCAGGGACAGGGGCCCTTGGCAGCCCCAGCATTTT
cdr3_aa: CASRDRGPWQPQHF

d_call: NA
v_call: TRBV5-5
clone_size: few
j_call: TRBJ2-7
cdr3_length: 16
cdr3_nt: TGTGCCAGCAGCTTGGGCCCCGGGACGGACTACTACGAGCAGTACTTC
cdr3_aa: CASSLGPGTDYYEQYF

d_call: NA
v_call: TRBV7-8
clone_size: NA
j_call: TRBJ2-1
cdr3_length: 14
cdr3_nt: TGTGCCAGCAGCTTAGAGAGCTCCTACAATGAGCAGATCTTC
cdr3_aa: CASSLESSYNEQIF

d_call: NA
v_call: TRBV4-3
clone_size: few
j_call: TRBJ2-2
cdr3_length: 17
cdr3_nt: TGCGCCAGCAGCCAAGACGCAGGGATTTACACCACCGGGGAGCTGTTTTTT
cdr3_aa: CASSQDAGIYTTGELFF

d_call: TRBD1
v_call: TRBV18
clone_size: few
j_call: TRBJ2-7
cdr3_length: 15
cdr3_nt: TGTGCCAGCTCACCCGCGGGACAGGGAGTCTACGAGCAGTACTTC
cdr3_aa: CASSPAGQGVYEQYF

d_call: NA
v_call: TRBV24-1
clone_size: few
j_call: TRBJ1-2
cdr3_length: 14
cdr3_nt: TGTGCCACCAGTGGGAACCAGGCCAACTATGGCTACACCTTC
cdr3_aa: CATSGNQANYGYTF

d_call: NA
v_call: TRBV20-1
clone_size: NA
j_call: TRBJ2-7
cdr3_length: 13
cdr3_nt: TGCAGTGCCCAAGCGGGTTATTCCAGGGAGCAGTACTTC
cdr3_aa: CSAQAGYSREQYF

d_call: NA
v_call: TRBV20-1
clone_size: many
j_call: TRBJ2-7
cdr3_length: 14
cdr3_nt: TGCAGTGCTAGAGAGGGGGGCCCATCCTACGAGCAGTACTTC
cdr3_aa: CSAREGGPSYEQYF

d_call: NA
v_call: TRBV4-3
clone_size: few
j_call: TRBJ2-5
cdr3_length: 15
cdr3_nt: TGCGCCAGCAGCCAACAGGGGACTTACCAAGAGACCCAGTACTTC
cdr3_aa: CASSQQGTYQETQYF

d_call: NA
v_call: TRBV5-1
clone_size: few
j_call: TRBJ2-1
cdr3_length: 13
cdr3_nt: TGCGCCAGCAGCAATCACAGGGTCGGCGAGCAGTTCTTC
cdr3_aa: CASSNHRVGEQFF

d_call: NA
v_call: TRBV15
clone_size: many
j_call: TRBJ1-2
cdr3_length: 14
cdr3_nt: TGTGCCACCAGCAAAGGGACGGATTACTATGGCTACACCTTC
cdr3_aa: CATSKGTDYYGYTF

d_call: NA
v_call: TRBV6-1
clone_size: many
j_call: TRBJ1-6
cdr3_length: 15
cdr3_nt: TGTGCCAGCAGACCGACAGGATCAATTAATTCACCCCTCCACTTT
cdr3_aa: CASRPTGSINSPLHF

d_call: NA
v_call: TRBV10-1
clone_size: many
j_call: TRBJ2-2
cdr3_length: 14
cdr3_nt: TGCGCCAGCAAAAAGGGGAGGAACACCGGGGAGCTGTTTTTT
cdr3_aa: CASKKGRNTGELFF

d_call: NA
v_call: TRBV29-1
clone_size: many
j_call: TRBJ1-1
cdr3_length: 10
cdr3_nt: TGCAGCGCTATGACAGCTGAAGCTTTCTTT
cdr3_aa: CSAMTAEAFF

d_call: NA
v_call: TRBV12-3/TRBV12-4
clone_size: NA
j_call: TRBJ2-7
cdr3_length: 12
cdr3_nt: TGTGCCAGCAGTTTTCAGGGATTGGAGCAGTACTTC
cdr3_aa: CASSFQGLEQYF

d_call: NA
v_call: TRBV5-1
clone_size: few
j_call: TRBJ2-7
cdr3_length: 15
cdr3_nt: TGCGCCAGCAGCTTGAAATACACCGGGGGGCAGGAGCAGTACTTC
cdr3_aa: CASSLKYTGGQEQYF

d_call: TRBD1
v_call: TRBV7-3
clone_size: NA
j_call: TRBJ2-2
cdr3_length: 16
cdr3_nt: TGTGCCAGCAGCTTAGGGGGACAGGGGACCGGCGGGGAGCTGTTTTTT
cdr3_aa: CASSLGGQGTGGELFF

d_call: NA
v_call: TRBV13
clone_size: few
j_call: TRBJ1-5
cdr3_length: 16
cdr3_nt: TGTGCCAGCAGCCGTTCATGGCGGCGAGGCAATCAGCCCCAGCATTTT
cdr3_aa: CASSRSWRRGNQPQHF

d_call: TRBD1
v_call: TRBV3-1
clone_size: few
j_call: TRBJ1-4
cdr3_length: 14
cdr3_nt: TGTGCCAGCAGCCAAGGGACAGGTTATGAAAAACTGTTTTTT
cdr3_aa: CASSQGTGYEKLFF

d_call: TRBD1
v_call: TRBV5-1
clone_size: NA
j_call: TRBJ1-2
cdr3_length: 14
cdr3_nt: TGCGCCAGCCGTTACGACAGGGCCGGCTATGGCTACACCTTC
cdr3_aa: CASRYDRAGYGYTF

d_call: TRBD2
v_call: TRBV20-1
clone_size: many
j_call: TRBJ2-1
cdr3_length: 16
cdr3_nt: TGCAGTGCTAGAGATCATGGGACTAGGAACTACAATGAGCAGTTCTTC
cdr3_aa: CSARDHGTRNYNEQFF

d_call: NA
v_call: TRBV10-3
clone_size: few
j_call: TRBJ1-2
cdr3_length: 11
cdr3_nt: TGTGCCATCAGCCCAGGGGTGGGCTACACCTTC
cdr3_aa: CAISPGVGYTF

d_call: NA
v_call: TRBV20-1
clone_size: NA
j_call: TRBJ2-1
cdr3_length: 12
cdr3_nt: TGCAGTGCTAGAGAAGGGGCGGGTGAGCAGTTCTTC
cdr3_aa: CSAREGAGEQFF

d_call: TRBD2
v_call: TRBV7-2
clone_size: few
j_call: TRBJ2-7
cdr3_length: 15
cdr3_nt: TGTGCCAGCAGCCCTAAGCGGGAGTTAACCTACGAGCAGTACTTC
cdr3_aa: CASSPKRELTYEQYF

d_call: TRBD2
v_call: TRBV7-2
clone_size: few
j_call: TRBJ2-2
cdr3_length: 17
cdr3_nt: TGTGCCAGCAGACGTCGTGCCCTAGCGGGAGGGACCGGGGAGCTGTTTTTT
cdr3_aa: CASRRRALAGGTGELFF

d_call: TRBD2
v_call: TRBV29-1
clone_size: many
j_call: TRBJ2-1
cdr3_length: 18
cdr3_nt: TGCAGCGTTGAAGATCGGACTAGCGGTGCTTTGGTGTACAATGAGCAGTTCTTC
cdr3_aa: CSVEDRTSGALVYNEQFF

d_call: NA
v_call: TRBV7-2
clone_size: NA
j_call: TRBJ2-4
cdr3_length: 14
cdr3_nt: TGTGCCAGCAGCTTAGACCCAGGGGCCGGCATTCAGTACTTC
cdr3_aa: CASSLDPGAGIQYF

d_call: NA
v_call: TRBV20-1
clone_size: few
j_call: TRBJ1-5
cdr3_length: 14
cdr3_nt: TGCAGTGCCCCGGCCAGGGACTGGAATCAGCCCCAGCATTTT
cdr3_aa: CSAPARDWNQPQHF